What follows describes a single T cell receptor (beta chain). The sample belongs to a study of blood T cell repertoires in COVID-19. As for the study in general: COVID-19 samples, acute and convalescent, were from the United States, Italy and Spain. PBMCs, B-cell-depleted T cells, or T cells were the source of the cDNA or gDNA that made up the material.

TCRdb's table, derived via immunoSEQ multiplex PCR, lists solely in-frame clones and lacks some. The sample holds some 180,000 clones, roughly 78% seen once. Per germline, CDR1 MGHRA and CDR2 YSYEKL. The CDR3 spans 15 residues. The germline V and J ends were trimmed by 3 bases and 7 bases, with 16 bases remaining between them. The specimen was peripheral blood. The receptor was isolated from a woman at least 80 years old with active or convalescent COVID-19. The chain links TRBV4-1 to TRBJ2-1; possibly TRBD2 for D (6 bases). CDR3 region: CASSHTAGLENEQFF. The DNA for the CDR3 is TGCGCCAGCAGCCATACAGCGGGCTTAGAGAATGAGCAGTTCTTC.